Here is one T cell receptor beta chain with its context. Sequencing was performed with immunoSEQ multiplex PCR; in TCRdb, only in-frame clones are kept and a portion is missing. The sample contains over 65,000 clones, about nine tenths of which appear only once. The entry originates in a study of PD-L1 blockade in urothelial cancer. Study as a whole: Median blood clonality was around 0.08, with about 86,000 unique TCRs.

Trimming shortened V by 5 bases and J by 5 bases, and 12 bases separated the two germline ends. CDR3 length equals 13 residues. CDR1 and CDR2 (germline): MNHNS, SASEGT. Time point of the sample: pretreatment peripheral blood. Sequencing used PBMCs, obtained around atezolizumab (anti-PD-L1) treatment. This clonotype originated in a man between 65 and 85 years old with urothelial cancer. This chain uses TRBV6-1 with TRBJ1-2; D is undetermined. In nucleotides, the CDR3 is TGTGCCAGCAGTTCCGGTCTGCGATATGGCTACACCTTC. Translation gives CASSSGLRYGYTF.